This TCR beta chain was identified in a study of blood T cell repertoires in COVID-19. The CDR3 is made up of 16 amino acids. Trimming stripped 4 bases from V and 0 bases from J, with 12 bases between. From germline, CDR1 is LNHDA and CDR2 SQIVND (reference sequence). The assay was immunoSEQ multiplex PCR, and TCRdb's table has in-frame clones only and misses some. The data show roughly 200,000 clones, roughly 80% seen once. The J gene is TRBJ1-4, the V gene TRBV19; D is uncertain. This TCR derives from an elderly woman with acute or convalescent COVID-19. Sequenced: peripheral blood. The CDR3 here is CASSTDILATNEKLFF. In DNA, the CDR3 is TGTGCCAGTAGTACCGACATACTCGCAACTAATGAAAAACTGTTTTTT.